This T cell receptor (beta chain) is drawn from a study of CD8 T cells in ankylosing spondylitis. Findings and limits, study-wide: Matched ankylosing spondylitis synovial fluid reportedly showed significant enrichment of disease-linked clones. Reactive arthritis synovial fluid and blood previously showed some of these motif variants.

Germline V gene lookup returns CDR1 SQVTM and CDR2 ANQGSEA. This CDR3 has 14 amino acids. Trimming left V 1 base short and J 0 bases short, with 9 bases between. TCRdb called the 5' RACE reads again in MiXCR, with one record for every CDR3 protein. The sample has about 130,000 distinct CDR3 sequences; roughly 7.3% are singletons. This clonotype was counted at least ten times. Its antigen remains unidentified. The specimen was blood, either unsorted or a sorted T cell fraction (not recorded which). The chain has TRBV29-1 and TRBJ1-1; D might be TRBD1 (5 bases). This TCR was sampled from a male donor with ankylosing spondylitis or in good health (not recorded which). CDR3 nucleotide sequence: TGCAGCGTTGAAGTTACAGGACTGAACACTGAAGCTTTCTTT. Its translation is CSVEVTGLNTEAFF.